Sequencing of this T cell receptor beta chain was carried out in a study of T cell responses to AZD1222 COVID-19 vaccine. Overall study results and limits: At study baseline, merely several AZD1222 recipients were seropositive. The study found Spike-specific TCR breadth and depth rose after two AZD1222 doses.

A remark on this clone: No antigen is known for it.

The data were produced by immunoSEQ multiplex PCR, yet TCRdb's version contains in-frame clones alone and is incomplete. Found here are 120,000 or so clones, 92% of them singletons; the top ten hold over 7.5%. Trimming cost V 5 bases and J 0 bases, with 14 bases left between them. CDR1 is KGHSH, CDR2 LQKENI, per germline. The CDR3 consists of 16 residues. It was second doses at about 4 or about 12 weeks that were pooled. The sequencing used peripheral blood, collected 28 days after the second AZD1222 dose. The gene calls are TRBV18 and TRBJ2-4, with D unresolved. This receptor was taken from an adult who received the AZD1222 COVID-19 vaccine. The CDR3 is CASSSAPILAKNIQYF. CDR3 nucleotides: TGTGCCAGCTCATCTGCGCCCATTTTAGCCAAAAACATTCAGTACTTC.